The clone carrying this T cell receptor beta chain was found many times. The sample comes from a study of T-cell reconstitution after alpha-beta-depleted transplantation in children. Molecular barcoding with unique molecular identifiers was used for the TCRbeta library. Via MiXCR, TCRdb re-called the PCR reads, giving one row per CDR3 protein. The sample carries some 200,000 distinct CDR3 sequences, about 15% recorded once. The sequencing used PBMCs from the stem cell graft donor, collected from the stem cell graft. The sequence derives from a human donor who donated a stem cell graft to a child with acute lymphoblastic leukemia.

This CDR3 reads CASSQGHGTSGRKTQYF. In nucleotides, the CDR3 is TGTGCCAGCAGCCAAGGCCACGGGACTAGCGGTCGGAAGACGCAGTATTTT. The genes are TRBV4-2 and TRBJ2-3; TRBD2 agrees at 11 bases. CDR3 length equals 17 residues. Per germline, CDR1 LGHNA and CDR2 YNFKEQ. V was clipped by 1 base and J by 9 bases; unmatched bases: 12.